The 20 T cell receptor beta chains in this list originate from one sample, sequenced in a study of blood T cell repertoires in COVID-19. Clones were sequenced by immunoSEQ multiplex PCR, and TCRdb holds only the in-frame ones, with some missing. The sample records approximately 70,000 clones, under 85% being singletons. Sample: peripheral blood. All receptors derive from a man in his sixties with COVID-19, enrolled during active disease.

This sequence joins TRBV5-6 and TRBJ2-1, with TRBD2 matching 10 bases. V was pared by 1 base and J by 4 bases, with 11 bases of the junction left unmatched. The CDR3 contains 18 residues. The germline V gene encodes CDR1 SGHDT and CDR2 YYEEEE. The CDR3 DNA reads TGTGCCAGCAGCTTGTTAAGCGGGAGGGCAACACTTTACAATGAGCAGTTCTTC. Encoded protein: CASSLLSGRATLYNEQFF.

The CDR3 DNA sequence: TGTGCCTGTGCTAGCGGGAGGATCCTCGAGCAGTACTTC. Translation gives CACASGRILEQYF. The gene calls are TRBV30 and TRBJ2-7; 11 bases line up with TRBD2. Per germline, CDR1 GTSNPN and CDR2 SVGIG (reference sequence). Trimming removed 6 bases from V and 6 bases from J; junction bases left unmatched: 7. The CDR3 loop spans 13 amino acids.

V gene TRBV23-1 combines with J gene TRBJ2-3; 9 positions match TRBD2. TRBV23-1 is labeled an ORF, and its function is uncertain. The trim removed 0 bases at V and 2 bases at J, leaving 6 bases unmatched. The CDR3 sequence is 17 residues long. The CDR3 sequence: CASSQSRAGGLTDTQYF. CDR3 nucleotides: TGCGCCAGCAGTCAATCGAGAGCGGGGGGCCTCACAGATACGCAGTATTTT.

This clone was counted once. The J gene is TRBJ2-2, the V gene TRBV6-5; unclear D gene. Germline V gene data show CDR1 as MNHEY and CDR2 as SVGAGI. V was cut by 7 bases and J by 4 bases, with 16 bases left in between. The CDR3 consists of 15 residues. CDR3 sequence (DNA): TGTGCCAGCAACCGACTCCTGATGAGCACCGGGGAGCTGTTTTTT. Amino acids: CASNRLLMSTGELFF.

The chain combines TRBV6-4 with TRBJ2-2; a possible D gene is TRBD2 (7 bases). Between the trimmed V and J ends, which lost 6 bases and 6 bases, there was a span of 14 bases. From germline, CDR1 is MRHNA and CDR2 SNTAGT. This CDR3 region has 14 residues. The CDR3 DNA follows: TGTGCCAGCAGACACAGGGCGGGGGCCGGGGAGCTGTTTTTT. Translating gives CASRHRAGAGELFF.

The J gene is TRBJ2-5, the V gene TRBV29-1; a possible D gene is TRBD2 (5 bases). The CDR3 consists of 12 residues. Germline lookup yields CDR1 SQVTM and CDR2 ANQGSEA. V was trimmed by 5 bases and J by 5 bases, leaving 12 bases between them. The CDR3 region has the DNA TGCAGCGTTTTAGGAGGCTTGGAGACCCAGTACTTC. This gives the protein CSVLGGLETQYF.

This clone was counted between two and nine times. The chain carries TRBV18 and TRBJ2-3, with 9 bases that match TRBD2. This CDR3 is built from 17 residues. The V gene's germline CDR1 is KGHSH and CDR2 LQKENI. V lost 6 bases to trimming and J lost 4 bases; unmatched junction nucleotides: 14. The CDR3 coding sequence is TGTGCCAGCTCGTTCGGGAGTTCGCGGGGGGGCGCAGATACGCAGTATTTT. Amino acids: CASSFGSSRGGADTQYF.

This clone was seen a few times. The CDR3 is CASSPQGLYEQYF. For the CDR3, the DNA is TGTGCCAGCTCACCCCAAGGACTATACGAGCAGTACTTC. The chain recombines TRBV18 with TRBJ2-7, with D possibly matching TRBD2 (6 bases). Trimming pared 3 bases from V and 4 bases from J, leaving 10 bases between. The CDR3 sequence is 13 residues long. Per germline, CDR1 KGHSH and CDR2 LQKENI.

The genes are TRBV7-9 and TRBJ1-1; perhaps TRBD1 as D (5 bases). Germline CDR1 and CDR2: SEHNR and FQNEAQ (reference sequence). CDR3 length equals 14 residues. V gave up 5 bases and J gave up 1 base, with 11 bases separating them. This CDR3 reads CASSTQGGNTEAFF. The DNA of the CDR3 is TGTGCCAGCAGCACCCAGGGTGGGAACACTGAAGCTTTCTTT. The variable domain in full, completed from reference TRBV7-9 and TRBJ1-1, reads DTGVSQNPRHKITKRGQNVTFRCDPISEHNRLYWYRQTLGQGPEFLTYFQNEAQLEKSRLLSDRFSAERPKGSFSTLEIQRTEQGDSAMYLCASSTQGGNTEAFFGQGTRLTVV.

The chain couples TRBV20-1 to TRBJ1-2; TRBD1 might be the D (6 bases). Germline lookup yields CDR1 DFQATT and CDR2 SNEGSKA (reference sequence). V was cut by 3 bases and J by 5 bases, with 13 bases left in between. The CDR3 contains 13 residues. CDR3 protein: CSASIPTGYGYTF. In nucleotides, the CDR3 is TGCAGTGCTAGTATTCCCACAGGGTATGGCTACACCTTC.

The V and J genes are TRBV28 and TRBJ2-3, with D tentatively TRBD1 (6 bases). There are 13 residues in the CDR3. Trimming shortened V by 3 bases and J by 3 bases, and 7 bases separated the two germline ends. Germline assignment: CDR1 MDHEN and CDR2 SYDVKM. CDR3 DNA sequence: TGTGCCAGCAGTTTGCAGGGGACAGATACGCAGTATTTT. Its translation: CASSLQGTDTQYF.

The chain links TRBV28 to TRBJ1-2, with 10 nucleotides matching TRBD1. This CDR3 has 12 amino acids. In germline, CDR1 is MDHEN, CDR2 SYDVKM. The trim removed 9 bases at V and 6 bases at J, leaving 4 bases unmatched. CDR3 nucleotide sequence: TGTGCCAGTGGGGACAGGGGCCATGGCTACACCTTC. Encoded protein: CASGDRGHGYTF.

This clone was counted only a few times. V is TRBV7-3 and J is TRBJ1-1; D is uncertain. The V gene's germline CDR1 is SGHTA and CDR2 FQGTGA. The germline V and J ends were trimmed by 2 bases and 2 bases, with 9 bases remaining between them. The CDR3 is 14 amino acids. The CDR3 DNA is TGTGCCAGCAGCTTATCAGCGGTCAACACTGAAGCTTTCTTT. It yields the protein CASSLSAVNTEAFF.

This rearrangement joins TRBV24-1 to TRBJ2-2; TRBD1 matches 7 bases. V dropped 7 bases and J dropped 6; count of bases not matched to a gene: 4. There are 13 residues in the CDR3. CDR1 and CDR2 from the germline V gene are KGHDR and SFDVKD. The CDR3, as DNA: TGTGCCACCAGGAGGGGGCAATCCGGGGAGCTGTTTTTT. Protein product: CATRRGQSGELFF.

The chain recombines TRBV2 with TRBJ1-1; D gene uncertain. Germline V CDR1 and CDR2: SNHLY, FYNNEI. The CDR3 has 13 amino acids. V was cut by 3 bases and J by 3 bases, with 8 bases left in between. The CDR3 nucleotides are TGTGCCAGCAGTGATCAGCGGGACACTGAAGCTTTCTTT. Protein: CASSDQRDTEAFF.

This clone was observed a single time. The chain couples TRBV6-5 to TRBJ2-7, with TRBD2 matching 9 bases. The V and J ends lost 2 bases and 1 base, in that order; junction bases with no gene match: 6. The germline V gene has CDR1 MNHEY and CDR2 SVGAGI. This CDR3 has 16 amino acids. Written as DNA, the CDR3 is TGTGCCAGCAGTTACCAATTTAGCGGGAGTTCCTACGAGCAGTACTTC. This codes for CASSYQFSGSSYEQYF.

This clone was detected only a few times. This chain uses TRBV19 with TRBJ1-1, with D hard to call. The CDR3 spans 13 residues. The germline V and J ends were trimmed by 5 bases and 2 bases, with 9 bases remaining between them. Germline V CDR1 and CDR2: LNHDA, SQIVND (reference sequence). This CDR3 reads CASSFSGNTEAFF. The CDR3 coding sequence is TGTGCCAGTAGTTTCTCAGGCAACACTGAAGCTTTCTTT.

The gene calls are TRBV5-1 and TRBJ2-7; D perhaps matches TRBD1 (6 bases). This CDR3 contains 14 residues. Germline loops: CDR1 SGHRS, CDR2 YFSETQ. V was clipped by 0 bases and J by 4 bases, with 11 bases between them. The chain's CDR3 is CASSLVLGGYEQYF. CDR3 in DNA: TGCGCCAGCAGCTTGGTCCTAGGGGGTTACGAGCAGTACTTC.

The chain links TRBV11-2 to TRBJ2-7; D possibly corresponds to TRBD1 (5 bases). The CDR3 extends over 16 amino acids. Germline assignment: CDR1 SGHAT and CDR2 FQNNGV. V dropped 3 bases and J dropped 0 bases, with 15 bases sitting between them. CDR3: CASSLGPKNGSYEQYF. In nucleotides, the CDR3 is TGTGCCAGCAGCTTGGGGCCAAAAAACGGCTCCTACGAGCAGTACTTC.

CDR3 residues: CASSWGVAKNIQYF. The CDR3 region has the DNA TGTGCCAGCAGTTGGGGAGTAGCCAAAAACATTCAGTACTTC. This chain joins TRBV28 and TRBJ2-4, with D perhaps matching TRBD2 (5 bases). CDR3 size: 14 residues. V was shortened by 4 bases and J by 0 bases, with 7 bases between the two germline ends. Germline-derived CDR1 and CDR2 are MDHEN and SYDVKM.